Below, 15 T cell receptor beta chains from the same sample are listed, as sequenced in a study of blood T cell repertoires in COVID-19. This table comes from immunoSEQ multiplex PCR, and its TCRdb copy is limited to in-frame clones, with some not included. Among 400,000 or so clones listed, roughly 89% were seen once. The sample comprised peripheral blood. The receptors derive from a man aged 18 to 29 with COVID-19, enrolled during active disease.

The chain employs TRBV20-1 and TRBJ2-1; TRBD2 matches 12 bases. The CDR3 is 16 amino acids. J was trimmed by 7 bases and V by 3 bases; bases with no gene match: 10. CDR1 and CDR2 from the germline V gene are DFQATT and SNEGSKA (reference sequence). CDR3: CSASPRLAGVYNEQFF. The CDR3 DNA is TGCAGTGCTAGTCCGAGACTAGCGGGAGTCTATAATGAGCAGTTCTTC.

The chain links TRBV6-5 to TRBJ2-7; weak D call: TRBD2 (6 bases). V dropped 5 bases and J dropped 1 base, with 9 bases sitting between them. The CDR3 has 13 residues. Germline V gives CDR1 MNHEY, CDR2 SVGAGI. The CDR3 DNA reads TGTGCCAGCAGTCGGGAGCTATCCTACGAGCAGTACTTC. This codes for CASSRELSYEQYF.

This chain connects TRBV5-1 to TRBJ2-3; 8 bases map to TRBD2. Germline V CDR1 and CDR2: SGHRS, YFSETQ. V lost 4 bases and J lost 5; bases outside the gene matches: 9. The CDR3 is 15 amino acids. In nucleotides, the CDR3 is TGCGCCAGCAGCCCCAGGGGACTAGATGGAGATACGCAGTATTTT. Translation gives CASSPRGLDGDTQYF.

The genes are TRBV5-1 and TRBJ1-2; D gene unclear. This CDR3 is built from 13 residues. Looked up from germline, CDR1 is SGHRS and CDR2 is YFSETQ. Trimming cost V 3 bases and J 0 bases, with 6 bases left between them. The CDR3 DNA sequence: TGCGCCAGCAGCTCCGGGTCTAACTATGGCTACACCTTC. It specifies CASSSGSNYGYTF.

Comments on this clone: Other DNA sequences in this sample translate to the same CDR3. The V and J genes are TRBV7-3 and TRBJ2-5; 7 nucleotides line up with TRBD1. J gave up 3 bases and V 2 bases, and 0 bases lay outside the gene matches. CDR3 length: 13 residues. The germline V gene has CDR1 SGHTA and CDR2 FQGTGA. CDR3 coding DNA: TGTGCCAGCAGCTTAGACAGGGAAGAGACCCAGTACTTC. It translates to CASSLDREETQYF.

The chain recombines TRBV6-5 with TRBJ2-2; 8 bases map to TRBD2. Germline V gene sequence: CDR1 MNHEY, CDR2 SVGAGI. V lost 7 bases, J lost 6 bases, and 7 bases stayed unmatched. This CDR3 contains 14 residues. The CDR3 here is CASIPGLGPGELFF. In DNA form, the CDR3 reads TGTGCCAGCATTCCGGGACTAGGCCCCGGGGAGCTGTTTTTT.

CDR3 in amino acids: CSASAPDRSSSGNTIYF. Here the CDR3 DNA reads TGCAGTGCTAGTGCCCCAGACAGGTCAAGCTCTGGAAACACCATATATTTT. The chain couples TRBV20-1 to TRBJ1-3; weak D call: TRBD1 (6 bases). Per germline, CDR1 DFQATT and CDR2 SNEGSKA (reference sequence). The CDR3 loop spans 17 amino acids. V was shortened by 3 bases and J by 0 bases, with 18 bases between the two germline ends.

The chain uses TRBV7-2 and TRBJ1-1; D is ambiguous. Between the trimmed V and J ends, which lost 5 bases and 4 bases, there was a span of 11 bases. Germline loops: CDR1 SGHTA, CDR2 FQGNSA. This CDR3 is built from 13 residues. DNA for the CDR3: TGTGCCAGCAGCCGACTAGGAAGCACTGAAGCTTTCTTT. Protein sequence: CASSRLGSTEAFF.

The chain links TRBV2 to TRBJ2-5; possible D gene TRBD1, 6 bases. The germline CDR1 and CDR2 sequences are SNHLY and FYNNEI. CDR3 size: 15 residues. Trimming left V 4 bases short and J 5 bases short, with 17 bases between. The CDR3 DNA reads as TGTGCCAGCAGTGGGGGGCTAGAAGTTGTGGAGACCCAGTACTTC. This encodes CASSGGLEVVETQYF.

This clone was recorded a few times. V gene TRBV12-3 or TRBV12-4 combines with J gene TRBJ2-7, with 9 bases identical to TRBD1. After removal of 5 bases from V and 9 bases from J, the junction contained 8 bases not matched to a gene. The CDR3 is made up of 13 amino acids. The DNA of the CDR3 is TGTGCCAGCAGTCTCCGGGACAGGGATGCGCAGTACTTC. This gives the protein CASSLRDRDAQYF.

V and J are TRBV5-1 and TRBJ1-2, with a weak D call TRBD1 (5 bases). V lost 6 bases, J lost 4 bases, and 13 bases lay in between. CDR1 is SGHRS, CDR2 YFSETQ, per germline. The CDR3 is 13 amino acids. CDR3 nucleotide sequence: TGCGCCAGCACCCGGGAGGGGACCTATGGCTACACCTTC. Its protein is CASTREGTYGYTF.

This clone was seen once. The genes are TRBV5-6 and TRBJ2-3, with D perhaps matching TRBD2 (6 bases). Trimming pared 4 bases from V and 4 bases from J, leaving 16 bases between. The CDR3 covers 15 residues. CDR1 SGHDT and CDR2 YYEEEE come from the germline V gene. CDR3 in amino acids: CASSVGGSAPDTQYF. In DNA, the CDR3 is TGTGCCAGCAGCGTCGGGGGATCGGCCCCAGATACGCAGTATTTT. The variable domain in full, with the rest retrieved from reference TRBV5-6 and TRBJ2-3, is DAGVTQSPTHLIKTRGQQVTLRCSPKSGHDTVSWYQQALGQGPQFIFQYYEEEERQRGNFPDRFSGHQFPNYSSELNVNALLLGDSALYLCASSVGGSAPDTQYFGPGTRLTVL.

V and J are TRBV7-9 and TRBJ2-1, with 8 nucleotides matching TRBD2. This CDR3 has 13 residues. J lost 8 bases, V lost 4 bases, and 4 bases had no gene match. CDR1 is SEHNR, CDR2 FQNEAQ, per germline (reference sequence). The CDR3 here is CASSWTSIYEQFF. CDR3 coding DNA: TGTGCCAGCAGCTGGACTAGCATCTATGAGCAGTTCTTC.

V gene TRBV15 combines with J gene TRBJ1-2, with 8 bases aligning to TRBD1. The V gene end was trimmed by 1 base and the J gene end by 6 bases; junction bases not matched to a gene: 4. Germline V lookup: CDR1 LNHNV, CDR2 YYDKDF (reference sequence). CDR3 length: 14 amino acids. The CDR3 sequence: CATSRVTGVNGYTF. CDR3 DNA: TGTGCCACCAGCAGAGTGACAGGGGTGAATGGCTACACCTTC.

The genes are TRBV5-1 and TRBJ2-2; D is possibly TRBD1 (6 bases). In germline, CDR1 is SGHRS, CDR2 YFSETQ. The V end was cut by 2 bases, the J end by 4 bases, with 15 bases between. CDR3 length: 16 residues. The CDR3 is CASSFPTGSVTGELFF. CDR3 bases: TGCGCCAGCAGCTTCCCGACAGGTTCCGTCACCGGGGAGCTGTTTTTT. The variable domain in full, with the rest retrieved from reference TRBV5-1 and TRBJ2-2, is KAGVTQTPRYLIKTRGQQVTLSCSPISGHRSVSWYQQTPGQGLQFLFEYFSETQRNKGNFPGRFSGRQFSNSRSEMNVSTLELGDSALYLCASSFPTGSVTGELFFGEGSRLTVL.